The clone carrying this T cell receptor (beta chain) came up a few times. Its cognate antigen is unknown. Germline CDR1 is MNHEY and CDR2 is SMNVEV (reference sequence). The CDR3 spans 14 residues. Trimming stripped 8 bases from V and 4 bases from J, with 14 bases between. This entry is derived from a study of graft-versus-host responses after intestinal transplantation. Whole-study results and caveats: Within the allografts of patients who had graft-donor T cell macrochimerism, graft-versus-host to host-versus-graft clonal ratios were high.

Using immunoSEQ multiplex PCR, the repertoire was profiled, and TCRdb retains in-frame clones only, with some absent. The sample consists of more than 50,000 clones, about 90% of them appearing once. The material was PBMCs, obtained about 120 days after intestinal transplantation. The chain recombines TRBV27 with TRBJ2-2; D is undetermined. The receptor comes from a human patient who received an intestinal transplant, so some T cells may come from the graft donor. CDR3 in DNA: TGTGCCAGCGTCGGAGCCACGGGCACCGGGGAGCTGTTTTTT. This encodes CASVGATGTGELFF.